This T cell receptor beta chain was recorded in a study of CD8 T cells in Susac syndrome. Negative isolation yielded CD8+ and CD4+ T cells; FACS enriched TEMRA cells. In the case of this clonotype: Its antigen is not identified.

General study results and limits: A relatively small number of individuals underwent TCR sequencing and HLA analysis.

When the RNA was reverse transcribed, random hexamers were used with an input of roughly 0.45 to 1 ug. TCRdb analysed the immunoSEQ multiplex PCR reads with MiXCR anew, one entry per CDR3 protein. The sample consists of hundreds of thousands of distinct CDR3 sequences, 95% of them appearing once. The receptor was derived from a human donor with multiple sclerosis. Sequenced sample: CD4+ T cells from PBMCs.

The CDR3 region has the DNA TGTGCCAGCAGCCGCGGCAGTAACAGGTTCGACCTGTTCTTC. Protein product: CASSRGSNRFDLFF. The rearrangement links TRBV7-9 to TRBJ2-1; the D gene is possibly TRBD1 (5 bases). The CDR3 length is 14 residues. Per germline, CDR1 SEHNR and CDR2 FQNEAQ (reference sequence). The V and J ends lost 5 bases and 15 bases respectively, with 23 bases between them.